This entry is about one T cell receptor beta chain. The method was immunoSEQ multiplex PCR; TCRdb's version includes in-frame clones alone and lacks a portion of them. The sample shows about 59,000 clones, 93% of them seen only once. This specimen belongs to a study of T cell changes during pregnancy in multiple sclerosis. CDR1 and CDR2 (germline): SEHNR, FQNEAQ (reference sequence). The CDR3 is 16 residues long. The V end was cut by 6 bases, the J end by 1 base, with 15 bases between. The sequence was collected from a female donor with multiple sclerosis, enrolled in a pregnancy study. The genes are TRBV7-9 and TRBJ2-2; tentatively, D is TRBD1 (6 bases). Sequenced material: CD8+ T cells from peripheral blood mononuclear cells, taken in the third trimester of pregnancy. The CDR3: CASSQNSDRNTGELFF. CDR3 coding DNA: TGTGCCAGCAGTCAAAACTCGGACAGGAACACCGGGGAGCTGTTTTTT.